This TCR beta chain was obtained from a study of T cell repertoires in ileal Crohn's disease. Study-level results: Mucosal expansions were suggested to be mainly CD8 T cells.

Time point of the sample: neoterminal ileum biopsy at postoperative endoscopy, about 6 months after surgery. Patients were adults with ileal or ileocolonic Crohn's disease needing resection. With respect to this clone: Its antigen is still unknown.

TCRdb's table, derived via immunoSEQ multiplex PCR, lists solely in-frame clones and lacks some. The sample includes about 62,000 clones, roughly 91% of them seen just once. Sequencing was carried out using ileal tissue. The clonotype originates from an adult with Crohn's disease.

CDR3 residues: CASSLPGRGKPQHF. CDR3 DNA: TGTGCCAGCAGCCTTCCGGGACGGGGGAAGCCCCAGCATTTT. The chain uses TRBV14 and TRBJ1-5; possible D gene TRBD1, 5 bases. The CDR3 contains 14 residues. CDR1 is SGHDN and CDR2 is FVKESK in the germline V gene. Trimming left V 4 bases short and J 8 bases short, with 15 bases between.